The 5 T cell receptor beta chains below come from one sample, sequenced in a study of a mutant IDH1 vaccine in newly diagnosed glioma. As to time point: baseline, week 1 (first vaccination visit). Treatment here: pre-vaccination baseline after standard-of-care therapy. Only in-frame clones appear in the TCRdb table, and some are missing; sequencing was by immunoSEQ multiplex PCR. The sample holds about 100,000 clones, around 80% seen once. The sample in question was PBMCs, obtained from a glioma patient treated with radiotherapy, temozolomide or both. The source is a man aged 40-49 years with glioma.

The DNA for the CDR3 is TGTGCCAGCGGCCCTTACGGGGGTGGGACAGATACGCAGTATTTT. This codes for CASGPYGGGTDTQYF. The gene calls are TRBV2 and TRBJ2-3; D perhaps matches TRBD2 (6 bases). The CDR3 contains 15 residues. Trimming shortened V by 8 bases and J by 3 bases, and 18 bases separated the two germline ends. From germline, CDR1 is SNHLY and CDR2 FYNNEI.

This chain joins TRBV4-2 and TRBJ1-4; D ambiguous. V was shortened by 0 bases and J by 8 bases, with 16 bases between the two germline ends. This CDR3 has 16 amino acids. Germline V CDR1 and CDR2: LGHNA, YNFKEQ. The CDR3 DNA reads TGTGCCAGCAGCCAAGAGGTGAGTCAGGAAGGGGAAAAACTGTTTTTT. Translated, it gives CASSQEVSQEGEKLFF.

J is TRBJ2-5 and V is TRBV25-1; 7 nucleotides match TRBD1. Germline CDR1 and CDR2: MGHDK and SYGVNS. CDR3 length equals 17 residues. With V trimmed by 3 bases and J by 4 bases, 14 bases remained unmatched. The CDR3 coding sequence is TGTGCCAGCAGTGATTACCTGAGGGGGCTGAGTTTAGAGACCCAGTACTTC. Its translation: CASSDYLRGLSLETQYF.

The chain combines TRBV7-9 with TRBJ2-2, with D perhaps being TRBD1 or TRBD2 (6 bases each). V lost 5 bases and J lost 1, with 14 bases in between. Germline values: CDR1 SEHNR, CDR2 FQNEAQ (reference sequence). This CDR3 is 16 amino acids long. CDR3 amino acids: CASSIGGRQNTGELFF. The CDR3 DNA is TGTGCCAGCAGCATAGGGGGGAGGCAGAACACCGGGGAGCTGTTTTTT.

The chain links TRBV28 to TRBJ1-5; D may be TRBD1 (6 bases). The germline V gene has CDR1 MDHEN and CDR2 SYDVKM. The CDR3 spans 14 residues. V lost 6 bases and J 4 bases, leaving 13 bases between the germline ends. The CDR3 bases are TGTGCCAGCAGGGTAGGGGGTTTAAATCAGCCCCAGCATTTT. This translates into CASRVGGLNQPQHF.